The source of this T cell receptor beta chain is a study of T cell repertoires in cytomegalovirus infection. Study details: Indications of both CMV infection and matching HLA type were provided by public TCR beta signatures.

Study-wide points: HLA-C-restricted CMV-specific TCR beta clonotypes were dominant in the ex vivo response. Carriage of CMV together with the relevant HLA was identifiable through cumulative public TCR beta family frequency.

V lost 6 bases, J lost 1 base, and 9 bases lay in between. The CDR3 has 13 residues. TCRdb processed the reads anew with MiXCR; each CDR3 protein has one entry. This table holds more than 85,000 distinct CDR3 sequences, about 22% found once. This clonotype was recorded at least ten times. What it recognizes is unknown. The chain couples TRBV12-3 or TRBV12-4 to TRBJ2-5; maybe TRBD1 (6 bases). Sequencing was performed on CD8+ T cells from PBMCs. The TCR comes from a human donor in good health (CMV status not recorded). Some clones in this sample may be carry-over from other donors' samples. The CDR3 DNA reads as TGTGCCAGCAGACAGGGCCTCCAAGAGACCCAGTACTTC. Protein sequence: CASRQGLQETQYF.